Below are 18 T cell receptor beta chains sequenced from a single sample in a study of OX40 agonist ivuxolimab in advanced cancers. The data were produced by immunoSEQ multiplex PCR, yet TCRdb's version contains in-frame clones alone and is incomplete. The sample yields roughly 20,000 clones, under 90% seen once. Specimen: CD4+ or CD8+ T cells sorted from blood, collected in a trial of the OX40 agonist ivuxolimab. These receptors all come from an adult with an advanced solid tumor such as melanoma, head and neck, liver or kidney cancer.

To note about this clone: One end of the junction is discordant with germline, which a read error may explain. This chain connects TRBV29-1 to TRBJ1-5; 7 bases line up with TRBD1. Germline lookup yields CDR1 SQVTM and CDR2 ANQGSEA. This CDR3 spans 13 amino acids. CDR3 nucleotide sequence: TGCAGCGTTGAAGGACAGGGCGGCCAGCACCAGCATTTT. This codes for CSVEGQGGQHQHF.

The chain carries TRBV28 and TRBJ1-1; 7 bases map to TRBD1. CDR1 MDHEN and CDR2 SYDVKM come from the germline V gene. The CDR3 contains 16 residues. V dropped 3 bases and J dropped 1; count of bases not matched to a gene: 8. Here the CDR3 DNA reads TGTGCCAGCAGTTTTGATCGAGAGGGGGCGAACACTGAAGCTTTCTTT. Translated: CASSFDREGANTEAFF.

The genes are TRBV9 and TRBJ1-1; D is possibly TRBD1 (6 bases). Trimming took 0 bases from V and 2 from J, leaving 11 bases between them. This CDR3 is built from 15 residues. CDR1 is SGDLS, CDR2 YYNGEE, per germline. The chain's CDR3 is CASSVVGGPNTEAFF. As DNA, the CDR3 is TGTGCCAGCAGCGTAGTGGGGGGCCCTAACACTGAAGCTTTCTTT.

The V call is TRBV14, the J call TRBJ1-1; TRBD1 might be the D (6 bases). With 2 bases removed from V and 5 bases from J, the gap between germline ends came to 12 bases. The length of the CDR3 is 14 residues. CDR1 and CDR2 (germline): SGHDN, FVKESK. Written as DNA, the CDR3 is TGTGCCAGCAGCCAAACCCAGGGGAAGACTGAAGCTTTCTTT. It translates to CASSQTQGKTEAFF.

Here the CDR3 DNA reads TGTGCCTGGAGTGGCTTGCGGGAGCTCGGTTTCGTAGCAGATACGCAGTATTTT. Translated: CAWSGLRELGFVADTQYF. The chain carries TRBV30 and TRBJ2-3; 7 nucleotides agree with TRBD2. Germline V lookup: CDR1 GTSNPN, CDR2 SVGIG (reference sequence). This CDR3 region has 18 residues. V shed 1 base, J shed 4 bases, and the junction held 17 bases outside the gene matches. Variable domain in full (rest from reference TRBV30 and TRBJ2-3): SQTIHQWPATLVQPVGSPLSLECTVEGTSNPNLYWYRQAAGRGLQLLFYSVGIGQISSEVPQNLSASRPQDRQFILSSKKLLLSDSGFYLCAWSGLRELGFVADTQYFGPGTRLTVL.

The rearrangement uses TRBV11-2 and TRBJ2-3, with D hard to call. The CDR3 has 16 residues. The germline V gene has CDR1 SGHAT and CDR2 FQNNGV. The V gene lost 5 bases and the J gene lost 3 bases, with 18 bases spanning the gap. Here the CDR3 reads CASSATGPPSTDTQYF. The CDR3 DNA reads as TGTGCCAGCAGCGCCACCGGACCGCCAAGTACAGATACGCAGTATTTT.

This sequence joins TRBV14 and TRBJ1-1; D is undetermined. The CDR3 is 12 residues long. The germline V and J ends were trimmed by 1 base and 5 bases, with 5 bases remaining between them. The V gene's germline CDR1 is SGHDN and CDR2 FVKESK. CDR3 sequence: CASSQGGTEAFF. DNA of the CDR3: TGTGCCAGCAGCCAAGGGGGAACTGAAGCTTTCTTT. The full variable domain, rest sourced from reference TRBV14 and TRBJ1-1, is EAGVTQFPSHSVIEKGQTVTLRCDPISGHDNLYWYRRVMGKEIKFLLHFVKESKQDESGMPNNRFLAERTGGTYSTLKVQPAELEDSGVYFCASSQGGTEAFFGQGTRLTVV.

The chain is built from TRBV5-6 and TRBJ2-5; 14 bases are a match to TRBD2. Germline V gene lookup returns CDR1 SGHDT and CDR2 YYEEEE. The CDR3 covers 17 residues. The J segment lost 4 bases and the V segment lost 4 bases, leaving 9 bases of the junction unmatched. The CDR3, as DNA: TGTGCCAGCAGCATAGGGACTAGCGGGAGTTTCGGAGAGACCCAGTACTTC. Its protein product is CASSIGTSGSFGETQYF.

This clone was recorded once. V and J are TRBV19 and TRBJ1-1; 8 nucleotides align to TRBD1. Per germline, CDR1 LNHDA and CDR2 SQIVND (reference sequence). The CDR3 extends over 15 amino acids. With 7 bases clipped from V and 3 bases from J, the junction kept 10 bases outside the gene matches. The CDR3 is CASKRGRGQDTEAFF. In nucleotides, the CDR3 is TGTGCCAGTAAAAGGGGCAGGGGGCAGGACACTGAAGCTTTCTTT.

The chain links TRBV28 to TRBJ2-7, with D hard to call. Germline assignment: CDR1 MDHEN and CDR2 SYDVKM. The CDR3 covers 14 residues. V was clipped by 5 bases and J by 2 bases, with 13 bases between them. The CDR3: CASSRGILPYEQYF. The DNA for the CDR3 is TGTGCCAGCAGTCGCGGAATTCTGCCCTACGAGCAGTACTTC.

The chain has TRBV5-4 and TRBJ1-3; D unresolved. The length of the CDR3 is 13 residues. Trimming took off 5 bases at V and 1 base at J, with 7 bases between the two ends. Looked up from germline, CDR1 is SGHNT and CDR2 is YYREEE (reference sequence). In nucleotides, the CDR3 is TGTGCCAGCAGTACGGGATCTGGAAACACCATATATTTT. This sequence encodes CASSTGSGNTIYF.

By its share, this clone is medium-sized. Other DNA sequences within the sample encode an identical CDR3. The chain uses TRBV6-1 and TRBJ1-1; D ambiguous. Trimming took off 0 bases at V and 2 bases at J, with 10 bases between the two ends. CDR1 is MNHNS, CDR2 SASEGT, per germline. This CDR3 is 15 amino acids long. CDR3 protein: CASSEAPLGNTEAFF. CDR3 nucleotides: TGTGCCAGCAGTGAAGCGCCTTTAGGAAACACTGAAGCTTTCTTT.

Only one count was recorded for this clone. The chain uses TRBV6-5 and TRBJ1-4; TRBD1 aligns across 8 bases. CDR1 is MNHEY, CDR2 SVGAGI, per germline. The CDR3 runs 16 residues. Trimming removed 2 bases from V and 8 bases from J; junction bases left unmatched: 10. The CDR3 is CASSYGSTGGSEKLFF. For the CDR3, the DNA is TGTGCCAGCAGTTACGGGAGCACAGGGGGAAGCGAAAAACTGTTTTTT.

The rearrangement joins TRBV5-6 to TRBJ2-3; TRBD2 matches 10 bases. CDR3 length: 17 amino acids. Germline assignment: CDR1 SGHDT and CDR2 YYEEEE. Trimming at V came to 3 bases and at J to 4 bases, leaving 11 bases not matched to a gene. In nucleotides, the CDR3 is TGTGCCAGCAGCTCGCTTACTAGCGGGGCGGTCTCAGATACGCAGTATTTT. This gives the protein CASSSLTSGAVSDTQYF.

The chain links TRBV28 to TRBJ2-3; 7 bases are shared with TRBD1. CDR1 and CDR2 (germline): MDHEN, SYDVKM. The CDR3 length is 22 residues. The V and J ends lost 1 base and 2 bases, in that order; junction bases with no gene match: 24. The CDR3 loop reads CASSLFPPDRPTGTEITDTQYF. As DNA, the CDR3 is TGTGCCAGCAGTTTATTTCCCCCTGACCGCCCAACCGGGACAGAAATCACAGATACGCAGTATTTT. Based on the CDR3 plus reference TRBV28 and TRBJ2-3, the full variable domain is DVKVTQSSRYLVKRTGEKVFLECVQDMDHENMFWYRQDPGLGLRLIYFSYDVKMKEKGDIPEGYSVSREKKERFSLILESASTNQTSMYLCASSLFPPDRPTGTEITDTQYFGPGTRLTVL.

The CDR3 bases are TGTGCCAGCAGCTCGTCGGGACAATCGAACACCGGGGAGCTGTTTTTT. It yields the protein CASSSSGQSNTGELFF. V gene TRBV7-6 combines with J gene TRBJ2-2; TRBD1 might be the D (6 bases). The V end was cut by 4 bases, the J end by 0 bases, with 12 bases between. Germline V gene sequence: CDR1 SGHVS, CDR2 FNYEAQ. This CDR3 contains 16 residues.

The chain employs TRBV7-3 and TRBJ2-1; 13 bases align to TRBD2. The CDR3 length is 16 residues. The germline gives CDR1 SGHTA, CDR2 FQGTGA. With V trimmed by 5 bases and J by 7 bases, 8 bases remained unmatched. In DNA form, the CDR3 reads TGTGCCAGCAGCCAAACTAGCGGGAGGGCAGTAAATGAGCAGTTCTTC. Protein: CASSQTSGRAVNEQFF.

The chain employs TRBV27 and TRBJ2-5; tentative D call: TRBD1 (5 bases). V was shortened by 7 bases and J by 6 bases, with 21 bases between the two germline ends. CDR3 length equals 15 residues. Germline CDR1 reads MNHEY; CDR2 reads SMNVEV (reference sequence). Here the CDR3 reads CASTPIGATMKTQYF. As DNA, the CDR3 is TGTGCCAGCACCCCGATAGGGGCCACCATGAAGACCCAGTACTTC.